These 16 T cell receptor beta chains were sequenced from one sample in a study of CD8+CD57+ T cells in acquired aplastic anemia. Only patients with CD8+CD57+ cell expansion on flow cytometry were chosen for sequencing. Investigators profiled TCR beta VDJ and CDR3 from genomic DNA template. Each CDR3 protein gets one entry after TCRdb re-called the reads with MiXCR. The table shows roughly 280,000 distinct CDR3 sequences, with 56% occurring only once. The source material was sorted CD4+, CD8+, or CD8+CD57+ T cells (not recorded which) from PBMCs. All receptors derive from a human donor with aplastic anemia.

This clonotype was detected ten times or more. CDR3 DNA sequence: TGTGCCAGCAGTCCTGGACGGTACACTGAAGCTTTCTTT. Its protein is CASSPGRYTEAFF. The rearrangement links TRBV7-9 to TRBJ1-1; D is uncertain. V was clipped by 6 bases and J by 3 bases, with 11 bases between them. CDR1 is SEHNR, CDR2 FQNEAQ, per germline (reference sequence). The length of the CDR3 is 13 residues.

As concerns this clonotype: Germline and junction disagree at one end, which may indicate a read error. The chain couples TRBV7-2 to TRBJ2-3, with 10 nucleotides matching TRBD1. CDR3 length: 13 amino acids. Germline values: CDR1 SGHTA, CDR2 FQGNSA. The CDR3 loop reads CDSSTGTGVTRYF. The CDR3, as DNA: TGTGACAGCAGTACCGGGACAGGGGTAACGCGGTATTTT.

This clonotype was observed a few times. The chain couples TRBV20-1 to TRBJ2-7; 13 bases align to TRBD2. The V segment lost 3 bases and the J segment 2 bases; nucleotides outside the gene matches: 7. Germline V gene data show CDR1 as DFQATT and CDR2 as SNEGSKA (reference sequence). CDR3 length: 16 amino acids. The CDR3 bases are TGCAGTGCTAGTGGGACTAGCGGGATGCTAACCTACGAGCAGTACTTC. This translates into CSASGTSGMLTYEQYF.

This clonotype was detected many times. One end of the junction fails to match germline, which may point to a read error. This chain uses TRBV7-9 with TRBJ2-1; a weak D match, TRBD2 (6 bases). The CDR3 runs 14 residues. The V gene's germline CDR1 is SEHNR and CDR2 FQNEAQ (reference sequence). In DNA form, the CDR3 reads TGTGCCAGCAGCTTATGGGCTAGCGCCAATGTGCAGTTCTTC. It codes for CASSLWASANVQFF.

This clonotype was counted ten times or more. The rearrangement joins TRBV6-1 to TRBJ1-1; D is unclear. Germline CDR1 and CDR2: MNHNS and SASEGT. The CDR3 spans 12 residues. Trimming pared 5 bases from V and 6 bases from J, leaving 10 bases between. The CDR3 DNA follows: TGTGCCAGCAGTTGGGCCGGAGCTGAAGCTTTCTTT. Translated: CASSWAGAEAFF.

This clonotype has ten or more counts. The chain couples TRBV5-8 to TRBJ1-5; 9 bases match TRBD1. Germline-derived CDR1 and CDR2 are SGHTS and YDEGEE. V was pared by 3 bases and J by 4 bases, with 5 bases of the junction left unmatched. This CDR3 contains 15 residues. Here the CDR3 DNA reads TGTGCCAGCAGCTCCGGGACAGGGCTTAATCAGCCCCAGCATTTT. Encoded protein: CASSSGTGLNQPQHF.

This clonotype was observed at least ten times. V gene TRBV5-6 combines with J gene TRBJ1-2, with 7 bases lining up with TRBD1. Per germline, CDR1 SGHDT and CDR2 YYEEEE. The J segment lost 4 bases and the V segment lost 5 bases, leaving 14 bases of the junction unmatched. The length of the CDR3 is 16 residues. The CDR3 DNA is TGTGCCAGCAGTGGCGACTACGGGACAGCTTTCTATGGCTACACCTTC. Protein sequence: CASSGDYGTAFYGYTF.

This clonotype showed up many times. This chain connects TRBV5-8 to TRBJ2-2; 8 positions agree with TRBD1. Germline V gene lookup returns CDR1 SGHTS and CDR2 YDEGEE. The CDR3 loop spans 13 amino acids. The V segment lost 7 bases and the J segment 7 bases; nucleotides outside the gene matches: 6. The DNA for the CDR3 is TGTGCCAGCGCGTCAGGGGGCGACGGGGAGCTGTTTTTT. Translating it yields CASASGGDGELFF. Full variable domain (remainder filled in from reference TRBV5-8 and TRBJ2-2): EAGVTQSPTHLIKTRGQQATLRCSPISGHTSVYWYQQALGLGLQFLLWYDEGEERNRGNFPPRFSGRQFPNYSSELNVNALELEDSALYLCASASGGDGELFFGEGSRLTVL.

The genes are TRBV2 and TRBJ2-5; D gene unclear. The germline V gene encodes CDR1 SNHLY and CDR2 FYNNEI. Trimming removed 6 bases from V and 7 bases from J, with 15 bases in between. The CDR3 covers 13 residues. The CDR3 DNA reads as TGTGCCAGCAGGGACCTCGACGTGAGGACCCAGTACTTC. Its protein product is CASRDLDVRTQYF.

This clonotype was seen more than once but under ten times. The gene calls are TRBV20-1 and TRBJ2-3; D is perhaps TRBD2 (6 bases). V dropped 6 bases and J dropped 2 bases, with 15 bases sitting between them. CDR3 length equals 14 residues. The germline gives CDR1 DFQATT, CDR2 SNEGSKA (reference sequence). The CDR3 region is CSARRDSTTDTQYF. CDR3 DNA: TGCAGTGCGCGCCGGGACTCAACCACAGATACGCAGTATTTT.

This clonotype was detected once. The rearrangement uses TRBV20-1 and TRBJ2-1; D is possibly TRBD1 (5 bases). V shed 1 base and J shed 4 bases, with 11 bases lying between them. There are 14 residues in the CDR3. Germline V gene data show CDR1 as DFQATT and CDR2 as SNEGSKA (reference sequence). The CDR3 nucleotides are TGCAGTGCTAGAGTGCAGGGTTGGTACAATGAGCAGTTCTTC. It specifies CSARVQGWYNEQFF.

This clonotype has a handful of counts. A junction end diverges from the germline sequence, so it may reflect a read error. The V gene is TRBV7-2, the J gene TRBJ1-6; TRBD1 matches 7 bases. CDR3 length equals 15 residues. From germline, CDR1 is SGHTA and CDR2 FQGNSA. This CDR3 reads CASSQDGTANSPLHF. The CDR3 coding sequence is TGCGCCAGCAGCCAAGATGGGACAGCTAATTCACCCCTCCACTTT.

The sample holds many counts of this clonotype. The chain links TRBV18 to TRBJ1-2, with D tentatively TRBD1 (5 bases). V shed 3 bases and J shed 7 bases, with 12 bases lying between them. Germline V lookup: CDR1 KGHSH, CDR2 LQKENI. The CDR3 extends over 13 amino acids. The CDR3 DNA reads as TGTGCCAGCTCACCGGACAAGTCCTCTGGCTACACCTTC. Its translation: CASSPDKSSGYTF.

This clonotype was detected ten times or more. V and J are TRBV6-6 and TRBJ2-7, with 8 bases lining up with TRBD2. The CDR3 loop spans 13 amino acids. Germline V lookup: CDR1 MNHNY, CDR2 SVGAGI (reference sequence). J lost 4 bases, V lost 6 bases, and 5 bases had no gene match. The CDR3, as DNA: TGTGCCAGCAGGGGAGCGGGAGTTTACGAGCAGTACTTC. This gives the protein CASRGAGVYEQYF.

This clonotype has at least ten counts. The chain is built from TRBV10-3 and TRBJ1-2; 8 bases agree with TRBD1. The CDR3 runs 14 residues. Germline V gene sequence: CDR1 ENHRY, CDR2 SYGVKD. V was clipped by 2 bases and J by 7 bases; unmatched bases: 6. CDR3 sequence: CAISEQQGGGGYTF. DNA of the CDR3: TGTGCCATCAGTGAGCAACAGGGGGGAGGTGGCTACACCTTC.

This clonotype was counted at least ten times. This rearrangement joins TRBV7-8 to TRBJ2-3, with TRBD2 matching 9 bases. The germline V gene has CDR1 SGHVS and CDR2 FQNEAQ. The V gene end was trimmed by 3 bases and the J gene end by 0 bases; junction bases not matched to a gene: 10. The CDR3 contains 18 residues. This CDR3 is CASSLSGGTTYSTDTQYF. CDR3 nucleotides: TGTGCCAGCAGCTTGAGCGGGGGGACAACTTACAGCACAGATACGCAGTATTTT. Using reference TRBV7-8 and TRBJ2-3 for the parts outside the CDR3, the full variable domain is GAGVSQSPRYKVAKRGQDVALRCDPISGHVSLFWYQQALGQGPEFLTYFQNEAQLDKSGLPSDRFFAERPEGSVSTLKIQRTQQEDSAVYLCASSLSGGTTYSTDTQYFGPGTRLTVL.